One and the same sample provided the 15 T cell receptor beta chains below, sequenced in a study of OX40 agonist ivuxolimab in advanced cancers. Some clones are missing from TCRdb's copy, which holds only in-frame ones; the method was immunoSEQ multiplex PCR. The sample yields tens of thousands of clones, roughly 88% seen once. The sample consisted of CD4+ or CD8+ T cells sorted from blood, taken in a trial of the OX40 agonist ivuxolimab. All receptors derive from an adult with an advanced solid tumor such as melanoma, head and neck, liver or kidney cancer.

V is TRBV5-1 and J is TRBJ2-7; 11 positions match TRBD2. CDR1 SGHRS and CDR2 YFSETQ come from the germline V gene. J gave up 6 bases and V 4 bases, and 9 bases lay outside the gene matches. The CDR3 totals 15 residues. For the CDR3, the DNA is TGCGCCAGCAGCATTAGCGGGAGGGCCGGTGTCGAGCAGTACTTC. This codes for CASSISGRAGVEQYF.

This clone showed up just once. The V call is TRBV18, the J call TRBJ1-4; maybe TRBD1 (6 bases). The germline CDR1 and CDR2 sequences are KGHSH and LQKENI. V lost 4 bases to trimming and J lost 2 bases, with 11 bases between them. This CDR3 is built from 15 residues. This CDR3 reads CASSLRQGTNEKLFF. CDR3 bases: TGTGCCAGCTCACTGCGGCAGGGGACTAATGAAAAACTGTTTTTT.

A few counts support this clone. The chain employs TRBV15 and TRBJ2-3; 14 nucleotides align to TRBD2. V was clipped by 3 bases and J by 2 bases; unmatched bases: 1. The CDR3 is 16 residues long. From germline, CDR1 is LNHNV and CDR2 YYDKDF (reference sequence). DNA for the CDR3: TGTGCCACCAGCAGGGGACTAGCGGGAGACACAGATACGCAGTATTTT. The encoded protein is CATSRGLAGDTDTQYF.

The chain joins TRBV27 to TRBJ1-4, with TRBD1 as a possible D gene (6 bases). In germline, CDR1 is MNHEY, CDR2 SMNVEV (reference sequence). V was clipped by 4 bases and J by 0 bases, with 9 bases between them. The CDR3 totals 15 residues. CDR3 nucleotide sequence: TGTGCCAGCAGTTCCGGGGGGCCAACTAATGAAAAACTGTTTTTT. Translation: CASSSGGPTNEKLFF. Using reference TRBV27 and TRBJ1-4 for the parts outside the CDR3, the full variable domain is EAQVTQNPRYLITVTGKKLTVTCSQNMNHEYMSWYRQDPGLGLRQIYYSMNVEVTDKGDVPEGYKVSRKEKRNFPLILESPSPNQTSLYFCASSSGGPTNEKLFFGSGTQLSVL.

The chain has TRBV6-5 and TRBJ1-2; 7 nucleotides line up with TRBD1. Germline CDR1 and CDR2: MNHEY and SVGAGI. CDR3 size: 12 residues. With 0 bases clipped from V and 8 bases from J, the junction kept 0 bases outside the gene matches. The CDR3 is CASSYSGGGYTF. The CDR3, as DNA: TGTGCCAGCAGTTACTCAGGGGGCGGCTACACCTTC.

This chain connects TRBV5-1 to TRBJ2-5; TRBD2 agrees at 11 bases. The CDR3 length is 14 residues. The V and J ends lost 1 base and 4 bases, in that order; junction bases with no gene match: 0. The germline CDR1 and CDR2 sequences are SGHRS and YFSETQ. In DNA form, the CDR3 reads TGCGCCAGCAGCTTGCTAGCGGGAGGAGAGACCCAGTACTTC. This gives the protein CASSLLAGGETQYF.

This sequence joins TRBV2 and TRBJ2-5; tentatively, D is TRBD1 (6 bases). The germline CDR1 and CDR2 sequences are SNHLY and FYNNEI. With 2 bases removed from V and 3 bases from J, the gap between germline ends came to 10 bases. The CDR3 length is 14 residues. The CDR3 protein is CASSEQGKEETQYF. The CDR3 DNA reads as TGTGCCAGCAGTGAACAGGGGAAAGAAGAGACCCAGTACTTC.

DNA of the CDR3: TGCGCCAGCACCTGGGGGACTAGCAGCCAAGAGACCCAGTACTTC. This gives the protein CASTWGTSSQETQYF. This chain uses TRBV5-1 with TRBJ2-5; TRBD2 matches at 9 bases. The germline CDR1 and CDR2 sequences are SGHRS and YFSETQ. The J segment lost 1 base and the V segment lost 6 bases, leaving 7 bases of the junction unmatched. This CDR3 is built from 15 residues.

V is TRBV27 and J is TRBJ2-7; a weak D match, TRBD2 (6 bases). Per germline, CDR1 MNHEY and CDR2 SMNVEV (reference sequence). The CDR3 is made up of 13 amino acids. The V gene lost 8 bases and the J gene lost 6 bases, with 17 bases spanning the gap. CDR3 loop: CASSPRREGEQYF. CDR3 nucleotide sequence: TGTGCCAGCTCTCCCCGGAGGGAAGGCGAGCAGTACTTC.

The CDR3 nucleotides read TGCGCCAGCAGGCGGGACTCACAGGCGGTCAATGAGCAGTTCTTC. Translating it yields CASRRDSQAVNEQFF. The rearrangement joins TRBV4-1 to TRBJ2-1, with D perhaps TRBD2 (6 bases). Germline CDR1 reads MGHRA; CDR2 reads YSYEKL. This CDR3 is 15 amino acids long. V was pared by 6 bases and J by 6 bases, with 18 bases between.

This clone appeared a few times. The CDR3, as DNA: TGCGCCAGCAGCTCAAGTCGGGGGGGAGAGACCTACGAGCAGTACTTC. Its translation is CASSSSRGGETYEQYF. The chain carries TRBV5-1 and TRBJ2-7, with 8 nucleotides matching TRBD2. With 3 bases clipped from V and 2 bases from J, the junction kept 10 bases outside the gene matches. Germline V gene lookup returns CDR1 SGHRS and CDR2 YFSETQ. This CDR3 comprises 16 residues.

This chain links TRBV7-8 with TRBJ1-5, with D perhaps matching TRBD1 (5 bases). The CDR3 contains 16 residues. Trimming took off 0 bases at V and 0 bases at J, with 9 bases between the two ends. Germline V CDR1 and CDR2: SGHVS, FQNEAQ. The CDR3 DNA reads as TGTGCCAGCAGCTTAGCTGGGGGGGGTAGCAATCAGCCCCAGCATTTT. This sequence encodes CASSLAGGGSNQPQHF.

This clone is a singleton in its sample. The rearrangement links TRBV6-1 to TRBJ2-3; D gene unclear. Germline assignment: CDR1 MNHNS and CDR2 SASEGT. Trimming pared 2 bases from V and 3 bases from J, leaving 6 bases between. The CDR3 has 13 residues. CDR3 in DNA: TGTGCCAGCAGTGAAAGAAGAACAGATACGCAGTATTTT. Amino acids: CASSERRTDTQYF.

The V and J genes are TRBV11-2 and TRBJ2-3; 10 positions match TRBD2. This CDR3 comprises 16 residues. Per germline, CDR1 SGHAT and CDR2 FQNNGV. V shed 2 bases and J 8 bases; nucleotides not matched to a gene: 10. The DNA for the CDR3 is TGTGCCAGCAGCTTACGGCCTAGCGGGGGTCTGGGTACGCAGTATTTT. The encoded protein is CASSLRPSGGLGTQYF.

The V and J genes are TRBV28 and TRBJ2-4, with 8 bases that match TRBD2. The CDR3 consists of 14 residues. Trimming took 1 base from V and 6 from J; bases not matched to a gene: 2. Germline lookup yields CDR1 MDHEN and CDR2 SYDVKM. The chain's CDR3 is CASSLSLAGNIQYF. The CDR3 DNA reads TGTGCCAGCAGTTTATCCCTAGCGGGAAACATTCAGTACTTC.